The 18 T cell receptor beta chains below all came from one sample that was sequenced in a study of cytomegalovirus exposure and HLA in healthy donors (dated by TCRdb to the late 2010s). Preparation of the library involved the immunoSEQ multiplex PCR assay. For the multiplex PCR, a mixture combining 60 forward primers for TCR Vbeta segments and 13 reverse primers for TCR Jbeta segments was used. TCRdb provides this immuneACCESS table in a form limited to in-frame rearrangements. Some clones are lacking; in checked studies, under half of them reflect an unresolved V gene, and why the rest are absent is not known. The sample yields over 100,000 clones; around 73% were counted once. The ten largest clones represent roughly 8% of the sample. Sequenced material: PBMCs. These receptors were collected from a middle-aged man in good health and CMV-seronegative.

J is TRBJ1-2 and V is TRBV7-9; D remains unclear. Trimming left V 0 bases short and J 4 bases short, with 12 bases between. Looked up from germline, CDR1 is SEHNR and CDR2 is FQNEAQ (reference sequence). CDR3 length equals 15 residues. As DNA, the CDR3 is TGTGCCAGCAGCTTAGCGGCAGATTTCCTCTATGGCTACACCTTC. Protein sequence: CASSLAADFLYGYTF.

This chain joins TRBV2 and TRBJ1-4; TRBD1 is a possible D gene (5 bases). Between the trimmed V and J ends, which lost 6 bases and 4 bases, there was a span of 12 bases. Germline CDR1 reads SNHLY; CDR2 reads FYNNEI. The CDR3 has 14 residues. The CDR3 protein is CASSLGVGNEKLFF. CDR3 DNA sequence: TGTGCCAGCAGCCTAGGGGTTGGTAATGAAAAACTGTTTTTT.

The gene calls are TRBV7-8 and TRBJ1-5; D is uncertain. Germline V lookup: CDR1 SGHVS, CDR2 FQNEAQ. V lost 3 bases and J 4 bases, leaving 16 bases between the germline ends. CDR3 length: 16 amino acids. CDR3 amino acids: CASSFVGFAENQPQHF. DNA for the CDR3: TGTGCCAGCAGCTTCGTCGGGTTCGCGGAAAATCAGCCCCAGCATTTT.

This clone turned up a few times. Other DNA sequences in the same sample also yield this CDR3. The chain employs TRBV5-1 and TRBJ2-3; TRBD1 is a possible D gene (6 bases). Germline V gene sequence: CDR1 SGHRS, CDR2 YFSETQ. Deletions cut 0 bases from V and 3 bases from J, with 11 bases between. This CDR3 is built from 15 residues. CDR3 loop: CASSLDGRGTDTQYF. CDR3 in DNA: TGCGCCAGCAGCTTGGACGGCAGGGGTACAGATACGCAGTATTTT.

V and J are TRBV4-2 and TRBJ2-3; 9 nucleotides align to TRBD2. The CDR3 sequence is 17 residues long. Trimming cost V 4 bases and J 2 bases; bases outside gene matches: 10. Germline CDR1 and CDR2: LGHNA and YNFKEQ. The CDR3 nucleotides read TGTGCCAGCAGCCGGCTGGGCGGGGGGGCACTCACAGATACGCAGTATTTT. Translated, it gives CASSRLGGGALTDTQYF.

This chain joins TRBV30 and TRBJ1-3; D not certain. Trimming pared 4 bases from V and 0 bases from J, leaving 10 bases between. Looked up from germline, CDR1 is GTSNPN and CDR2 is SVGIG (reference sequence). CDR3 length: 14 residues. CDR3: CAWNPTGSGNTIYF. The DNA of the CDR3 is TGTGCCTGGAACCCGACGGGCTCTGGAAACACCATATATTTT.

A single count supports this clone. The gene calls are TRBV19 and TRBJ2-4; D may be TRBD1 (6 bases). The V gene lost 5 bases and the J gene lost 1 base, with 18 bases spanning the gap. The CDR3 contains 17 residues. Looked up from germline, CDR1 is LNHDA and CDR2 is SQIVND (reference sequence). The CDR3 DNA reads as TGTGCCAGTAGTCCCCCCACAGGGTACGGGGCCAAAAACATTCAGTACTTC. Translation: CASSPPTGYGAKNIQYF.

This sequence joins TRBV2 and TRBJ1-2, with 8 bases fitting TRBD1. The CDR3 has 15 amino acids. Per the germline V gene, CDR1 is SNHLY and CDR2 is FYNNEI. J gave up 2 bases and V 8 bases, and 10 bases lay outside the gene matches. CDR3 coding DNA: TGTGCCAGCGGATCCCGGGACAGGAGCAACTATGGCTACACCTTC. This sequence encodes CASGSRDRSNYGYTF.

This rearrangement joins TRBV27 to TRBJ2-3; 7 bases fit TRBD1. Germline V gives CDR1 MNHEY, CDR2 SMNVEV (reference sequence). V lost 4 bases, J lost 2 bases, and 6 bases stayed unmatched. The CDR3 is 15 amino acids. CDR3 sequence: CASSSRDSYTDTQYF. In DNA form, the CDR3 reads TGTGCCAGCAGTTCTCGGGACAGCTACACAGATACGCAGTATTTT.

V gene TRBV28 combines with J gene TRBJ2-7; maybe TRBD2 (5 bases). Trimming shortened V by 8 bases and J by 1 base, and 12 bases separated the two germline ends. CDR1 MDHEN and CDR2 SYDVKM come from the germline V gene. This CDR3 spans 13 amino acids. The CDR3, as DNA: TGTGCCAGCGTAGGAGGAATTTCCTACGAGCAGTACTTC. Translating it yields CASVGGISYEQYF.

This chain uses TRBV4-1 with TRBJ2-5; TRBD2 matches 11 bases. The CDR3 runs 16 residues. V shed 1 base, J shed 5 bases, and the junction held 6 bases outside the gene matches. CDR1 and CDR2 from the germline V gene are MGHRA and YSYEKL. The CDR3 DNA reads TGCGCCAGCAGCCAAGGGGCTAGCGGGGGGCCTGAGACCCAGTACTTC. It translates to CASSQGASGGPETQYF.

This clone was observed a handful of times. The rearrangement joins TRBV25-1 to TRBJ1-2, with a tentative D call TRBD1 (6 bases). With 1 base removed from V and 3 bases from J, the gap between germline ends came to 15 bases. This CDR3 has 16 amino acids. Germline V gene sequence: CDR1 MGHDK, CDR2 SYGVNS. The CDR3 DNA sequence: TGTGCCAGCAGTGAATCTTCGCAGGGGAGAGACTATGGCTACACCTTC. This codes for CASSESSQGRDYGYTF.

V is TRBV28 and J is TRBJ1-5, with TRBD1 as a possible D gene (6 bases). Per the germline V gene, CDR1 is MDHEN and CDR2 is SYDVKM. The CDR3 totals 15 residues. Trimming removed 5 bases from V and 7 bases from J, with 18 bases in between. The CDR3, as DNA: TGTGCCAGCAGTCCCCCCACGGGGGGCGGGCAGCCCCAGCATTTT. Encoded protein: CASSPPTGGGQPQHF. The full variable domain, completed using reference TRBV28 and TRBJ1-5, is DVKVTQSSRYLVKRTGEKVFLECVQDMDHENMFWYRQDPGLGLRLIYFSYDVKMKEKGDIPEGYSVSREKKERFSLILESASTNQTSMYLCASSPPTGGGQPQHFGDGTRLSIL.

This chain connects TRBV9 to TRBJ2-1, with 14 positions matching TRBD2. J lost 8 bases, V lost 4 bases, and 5 bases had no gene match. Germline loops: CDR1 SGDLS, CDR2 YYNGEE. The CDR3 is 15 residues long. The CDR3 here is CASSSTSGGAHEQFF. The CDR3 DNA reads as TGTGCCAGCAGCTCGACTAGCGGGGGGGCCCATGAGCAGTTCTTC. Full variable domain (remainder filled in from reference TRBV9 and TRBJ2-1): DSGVTQTPKHLITATGQRVTLRCSPRSGDLSVYWYQQSLDQGLQFLIQYYNGEERAKGNILERFSAQQFPDLHSELNLSSLELGDSALYFCASSSTSGGAHEQFFGPGTRLTVL.

The genes are TRBV19 and TRBJ1-2, with D uncertain. Germline V lookup: CDR1 LNHDA, CDR2 SQIVND (reference sequence). The CDR3 has 15 amino acids. Trimming took 2 bases from V and 6 from J, leaving 16 bases between them. CDR3: CASSIRPGMGDGYTF. CDR3 in DNA: TGTGCCAGTAGTATACGCCCGGGGATGGGCGATGGCTACACCTTC.

The V and J genes are TRBV10-3 and TRBJ1-5; the D is unclear. Germline lookup yields CDR1 ENHRY and CDR2 SYGVKD. The CDR3 spans 13 residues. Trimming left V 11 bases short and J 0 bases short, with 11 bases between. The CDR3 DNA reads as TGTGCCTCAGGACGGGATAGCAATCAGCCCCAGCATTTT. Translation: CASGRDSNQPQHF.

This chain joins TRBV5-1 and TRBJ2-3; D uncertain. This CDR3 contains 16 residues. The germline CDR1 and CDR2 sequences are SGHRS and YFSETQ. Between the trimmed V and J ends, which lost 1 base and 3 bases, there was a span of 15 bases. CDR3 DNA: TGCGCCAGCAGCTTGTTCTTCCAGTCGGGTACAGATACGCAGTATTTT. Protein sequence: CASSLFFQSGTDTQYF.

The sample holds a few counts of this clone. V and J are TRBV7-9 and TRBJ2-4, with 7 bases lining up with TRBD1. The CDR3 length is 12 residues. Germline values: CDR1 SEHNR, CDR2 FQNEAQ (reference sequence). Germline trimming cut 2 bases from V and 8 bases from J; bases unmatched to any gene: 0. The CDR3 DNA sequence: TGTGCCAGCAGCTTACAGGGGGACATTCAGTACTTC. It codes for CASSLQGDIQYF. The variable domain in full, with the rest retrieved from reference TRBV7-9 and TRBJ2-4, is DTGVSQNPRHKITKRGQNVTFRCDPISEHNRLYWYRQTLGQGPEFLTYFQNEAQLEKSRLLSDRFSAERPKGSFSTLEIQRTEQGDSAMYLCASSLQGDIQYFGAGTRLSVL.